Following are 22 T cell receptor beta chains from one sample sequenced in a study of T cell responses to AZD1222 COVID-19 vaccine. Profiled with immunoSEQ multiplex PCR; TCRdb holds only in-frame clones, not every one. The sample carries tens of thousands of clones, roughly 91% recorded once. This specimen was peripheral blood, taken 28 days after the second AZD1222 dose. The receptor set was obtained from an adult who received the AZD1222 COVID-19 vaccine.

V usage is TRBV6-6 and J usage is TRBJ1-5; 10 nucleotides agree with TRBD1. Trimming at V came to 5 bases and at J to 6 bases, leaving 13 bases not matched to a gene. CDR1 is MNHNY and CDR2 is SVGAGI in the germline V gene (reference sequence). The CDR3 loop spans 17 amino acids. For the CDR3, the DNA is TGTGCCAGCAGTCAGACCGGCCCGGGACAGGGGTCTCAGCCCCAGCATTTT. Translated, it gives CASSQTGPGQGSQPQHF.

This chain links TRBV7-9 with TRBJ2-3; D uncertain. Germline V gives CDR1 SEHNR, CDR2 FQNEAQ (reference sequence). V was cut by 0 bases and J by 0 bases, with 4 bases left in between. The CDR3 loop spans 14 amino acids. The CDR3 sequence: CASSLASSTDTQYF. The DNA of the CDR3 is TGTGCCAGCAGCTTAGCTTCTAGCACAGATACGCAGTATTTT.

Here the CDR3 reads CASSLYGVVYEQYF. The CDR3 DNA reads as TGCGCCAGCAGCTTGTATGGGGTTGTCTACGAGCAGTACTTC. The V gene is TRBV5-1, the J gene TRBJ2-7; D gene uncertain. V gave up 1 base and J gave up 3 bases, with 11 bases separating them. Germline V gives CDR1 SGHRS, CDR2 YFSETQ. The CDR3 length is 14 residues.

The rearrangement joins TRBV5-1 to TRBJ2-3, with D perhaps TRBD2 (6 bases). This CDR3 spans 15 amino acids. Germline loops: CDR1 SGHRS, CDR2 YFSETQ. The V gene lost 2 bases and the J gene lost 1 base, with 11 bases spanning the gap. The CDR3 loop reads CASSFGGVRTDTQYF. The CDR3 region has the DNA TGCGCCAGCAGCTTTGGCGGGGTTCGCACAGATACGCAGTATTTT.

The CDR3 protein is CASTMGQKNQPQHF. Written as DNA, the CDR3 is TGTGCCAGCACCATGGGACAGAAGAATCAGCCCCAGCATTTT. This chain uses TRBV6-5 with TRBJ1-5; 7 bases align to TRBD1. Germline CDR1 is MNHEY and CDR2 is SVGAGI. V lost 7 bases, J lost 4 bases, and 7 bases stayed unmatched. CDR3 length: 14 residues.

This chain's CDR3 is CASSGMQGGRQPQHF. The CDR3 coding sequence is TGTGCCAGCAGTGGAATGCAGGGTGGACGTCAGCCCCAGCATTTT. The chain employs TRBV2 and TRBJ1-5, with D perhaps matching TRBD1 (5 bases). Germline-derived CDR1 and CDR2 are SNHLY and FYNNEI. Trimming pared 4 bases from V and 6 bases from J, leaving 16 bases between. The length of the CDR3 is 15 residues.

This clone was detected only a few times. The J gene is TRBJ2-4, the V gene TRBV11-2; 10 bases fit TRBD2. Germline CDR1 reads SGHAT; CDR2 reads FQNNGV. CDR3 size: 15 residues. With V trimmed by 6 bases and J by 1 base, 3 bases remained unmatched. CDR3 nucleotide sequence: TGTGCCAGCAGTCGTAGCGGGGGGGCCAAAAACATTCAGTACTTC. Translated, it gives CASSRSGGAKNIQYF.

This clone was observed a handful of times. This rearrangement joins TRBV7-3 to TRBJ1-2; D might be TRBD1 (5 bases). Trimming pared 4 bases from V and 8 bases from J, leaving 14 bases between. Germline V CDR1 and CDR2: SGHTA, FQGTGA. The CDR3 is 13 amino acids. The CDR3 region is CASSSRGRDGYTF. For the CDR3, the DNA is TGTGCCAGCAGCTCCCGAGGGAGGGACGGCTACACCTTC.

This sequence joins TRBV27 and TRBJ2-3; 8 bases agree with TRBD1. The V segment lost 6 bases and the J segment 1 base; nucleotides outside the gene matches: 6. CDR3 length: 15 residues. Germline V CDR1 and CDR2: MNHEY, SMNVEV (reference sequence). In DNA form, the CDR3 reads TGTGCCAGCAGCCGCGACAGGGGAGGCACAGATACGCAGTATTTT. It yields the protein CASSRDRGGTDTQYF.

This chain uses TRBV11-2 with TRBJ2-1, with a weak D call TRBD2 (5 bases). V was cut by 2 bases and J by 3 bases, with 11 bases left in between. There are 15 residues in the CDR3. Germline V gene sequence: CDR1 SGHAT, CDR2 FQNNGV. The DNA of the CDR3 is TGTGCCAGCAGCTTATACACCCGGGACTACAATGAGCAGTTCTTC. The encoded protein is CASSLYTRDYNEQFF. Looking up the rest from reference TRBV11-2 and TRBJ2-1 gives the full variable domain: EAGVAQSPRYKIIEKRQSVAFWCNPISGHATLYWYQQILGQGPKLLIQFQNNGVVDDSQLPKDRFSAERLKGVDSTLKIQPAKLEDSAVYLCASSLYTRDYNEQFFGPGTRLTVL.

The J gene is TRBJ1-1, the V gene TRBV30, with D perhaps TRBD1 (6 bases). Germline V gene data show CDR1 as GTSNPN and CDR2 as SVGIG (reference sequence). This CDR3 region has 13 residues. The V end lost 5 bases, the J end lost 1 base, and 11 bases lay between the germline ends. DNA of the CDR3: TGTGCCTGGGGGGACACGACGAACACTGAAGCTTTCTTT. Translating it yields CAWGDTTNTEAFF. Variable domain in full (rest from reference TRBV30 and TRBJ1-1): SQTIHQWPATLVQPVGSPLSLECTVEGTSNPNLYWYRQAAGRGLQLLFYSVGIGQISSEVPQNLSASRPQDRQFILSSKKLLLSDSGFYLCAWGDTTNTEAFFGQGTRLTVV.

CDR3 amino acids: CASSEGQGVQEQYF. CDR3 coding DNA: TGTGCCAGCAGTGAGGGACAGGGGGTTCAAGAGCAGTACTTC. The chain joins TRBV2 to TRBJ2-7; TRBD1 aligns across 11 bases. The CDR3 consists of 14 residues. With 3 bases clipped from V and 7 bases from J, the junction kept 5 bases outside the gene matches. Germline CDR1 reads SNHLY; CDR2 reads FYNNEI.

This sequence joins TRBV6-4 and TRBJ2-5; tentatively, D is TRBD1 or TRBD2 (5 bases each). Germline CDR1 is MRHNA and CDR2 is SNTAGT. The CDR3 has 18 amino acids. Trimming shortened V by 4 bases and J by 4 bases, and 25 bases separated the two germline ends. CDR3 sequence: CASSVPIPGPSIRETQYF. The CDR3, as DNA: TGTGCCAGCAGTGTTCCTATTCCGGGACCCTCGATAAGAGAGACCCAGTACTTC.

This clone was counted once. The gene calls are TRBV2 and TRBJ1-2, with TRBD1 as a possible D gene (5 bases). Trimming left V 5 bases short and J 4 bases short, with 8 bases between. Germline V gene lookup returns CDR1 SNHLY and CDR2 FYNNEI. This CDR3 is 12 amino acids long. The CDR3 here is CASSLDSYGYTF. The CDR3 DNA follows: TGTGCCAGCAGTCTCGACAGCTATGGCTACACCTTC.

CDR3 in amino acids: CSGHRSSYNEQFF. In nucleotides, the CDR3 is TGCAGCGGCCACAGGAGCTCCTACAATGAGCAGTTCTTC. The chain links TRBV29-1 to TRBJ2-1; the D gene is possibly TRBD1 (5 bases). Per the germline V gene, CDR1 is SQVTM and CDR2 is ANQGSEA. The V and J ends lost 7 bases and 0 bases respectively, with 10 bases between them. CDR3 length: 13 residues.

The CDR3 DNA reads TGCGCCAGCAGCCGGGGGGCGTACCAAGAGACCCAGTACTTC. This codes for CASSRGAYQETQYF. This chain uses TRBV4-1 with TRBJ2-5; D assignment may be TRBD1 or TRBD2 (6 bases each). The V gene's germline CDR1 is MGHRA and CDR2 YSYEKL. The CDR3 covers 14 residues. V gave up 4 bases and J gave up 0 bases, with 9 bases separating them.

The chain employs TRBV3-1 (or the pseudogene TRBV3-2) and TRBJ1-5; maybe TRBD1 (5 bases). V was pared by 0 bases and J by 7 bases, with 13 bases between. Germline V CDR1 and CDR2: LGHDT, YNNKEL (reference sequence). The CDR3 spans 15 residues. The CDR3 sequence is CASSQDGNWGQPQHF. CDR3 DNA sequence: TGTGCCAGCAGCCAAGATGGGAACTGGGGGCAGCCCCAGCATTTT.

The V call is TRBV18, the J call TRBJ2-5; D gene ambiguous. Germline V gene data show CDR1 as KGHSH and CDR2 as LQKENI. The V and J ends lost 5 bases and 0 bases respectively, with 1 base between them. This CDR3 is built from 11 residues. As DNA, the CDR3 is TGTGCCAGCTCATACCAAGAGACCCAGTACTTC. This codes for CASSYQETQYF.

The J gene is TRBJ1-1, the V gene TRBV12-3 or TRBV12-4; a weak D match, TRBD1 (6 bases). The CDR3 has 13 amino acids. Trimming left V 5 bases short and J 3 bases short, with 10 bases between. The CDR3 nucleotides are TGTGCCAGCAGTCCACAGGGAGACACTGAAGCTTTCTTT. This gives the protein CASSPQGDTEAFF.

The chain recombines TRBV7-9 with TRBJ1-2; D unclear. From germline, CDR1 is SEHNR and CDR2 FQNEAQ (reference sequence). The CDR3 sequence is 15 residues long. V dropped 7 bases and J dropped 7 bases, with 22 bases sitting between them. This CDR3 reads CASIQNLWGDRGYTF. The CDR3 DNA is TGTGCCAGCATCCAAAACTTGTGGGGAGATCGTGGCTACACCTTC.

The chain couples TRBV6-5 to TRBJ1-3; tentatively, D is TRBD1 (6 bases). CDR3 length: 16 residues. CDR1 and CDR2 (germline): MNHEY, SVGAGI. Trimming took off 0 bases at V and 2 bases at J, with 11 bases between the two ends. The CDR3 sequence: CASSYSFQGPGNTIYF. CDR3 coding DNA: TGTGCCAGCAGTTACTCGTTTCAGGGGCCTGGAAACACCATATATTTT.

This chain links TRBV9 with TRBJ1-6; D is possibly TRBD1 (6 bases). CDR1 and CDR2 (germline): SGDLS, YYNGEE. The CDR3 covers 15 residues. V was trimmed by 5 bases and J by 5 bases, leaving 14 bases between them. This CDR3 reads CASRQGLGDNSPLHF. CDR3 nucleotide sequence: TGTGCCAGCAGACAGGGACTTGGGGATAATTCACCCCTCCACTTT.